These T cell receptor beta chains were read from a single sample in a study of blood T cell repertoires in COVID-19. Sequencing was performed with immunoSEQ multiplex PCR; in TCRdb, only in-frame clones are kept and a portion is missing. The sample yields under 300,000 clones, approximately 84% seen once. The sample comprised PBMCs or T cells enriched from blood (not recorded which). The receptors were sampled from a woman between 40 and 55 years old with acute COVID-19. CDR3s include the opening cysteine and the closing phenylalanine or tryptophan. D genes are given only for firm matches. Size is omitted from some rows. Given values are once, few, many or a class for expanded clones.

NA	TRBD2	TRBV11-3	TRBJ2-2	16	CASSFRTSGSGGELFF	TGTGCCAGCAGCTTTAGGACTAGCGGGAGTGGCGGGGAGCTGTTTTTT
NA	TRBD2	TRBV2	TRBJ2-1	14	CASHRLADNDGQFF	TGTGCCAGCCACCGACTAGCGGACAATGACGGGCAGTTCTTC
NA	NA	TRBV9	TRBJ1-6	15	CASSLQEFPNSPLHF	TGTGCCAGCAGCCTTCAGGAATTCCCAAATTCACCCCTCCACTTT
NA	NA	TRBV2	TRBJ2-2	15	CASSEWRGHTGELFF	TGTGCCAGCAGTGAGTGGCGGGGACACACCGGGGAGCTGTTTTTT
NA	TRBD1	TRBV9	TRBJ2-7	14	CASSPRDRVYEQYF	TGTGCCAGCAGCCCCCGGGACAGGGTCTACGAGCAGTACTTC
NA	NA	TRBV20-1	TRBJ2-5	11	CSAGLQETQYF	TGCAGTGCCGGACTCCAAGAGACCCAGTACTTC
NA	NA	TRBV30	TRBJ2-3	10	CAWSEHTQYF	TGTGCCTGGAGTGAGCATACGCAGTATTTT
NA	NA	TRBV28	TRBJ2-1	16	CASSSPSGSSYNEQFF	TGTGCCAGCAGTTCCCCGTCCGGGAGCTCCTACAATGAGCAGTTCTTC
NA	TRBD2	TRBV14	TRBJ2-2	15	CASSQGTSYTGELFF	TGTGCCAGCAGCCAAGGGACTAGCTACACCGGGGAGCTGTTTTTT
NA	NA	TRBV10-3	TRBJ1-2	12	CAISESRDGYTF	TGTGCCATCAGTGAGTCGCGGGACGGCTACACCTTC
NA	NA	TRBV11-2	TRBJ2-3	16	CASSATGIASTDTQYF	TGTGCCAGCAGCGCAACAGGGATCGCCAGCACAGATACGCAGTATTTT
NA	NA	TRBV2	TRBJ2-1	15	CASSREGVAHNEQFF	TGTGCCAGCAGTCGTGAGGGAGTTGCCCACAATGAGCAGTTCTTC
NA	TRBD2	TRBV7-9	TRBJ2-3	16	CASSLSTGGPKDTQYF	TGTGCCAGCAGCTTAAGTACGGGAGGGCCGAAAGATACGCAGTATTTT
NA	NA	TRBV10-3	TRBJ2-6	16	CAISDLTPLAANVLTF	TGTGCCATCAGTGACCTTACACCGCTGGCGGCCAACGTCCTGACTTTC
NA	NA	TRBV5-1	TRBJ2-1	14	CASSLEADTDEQFF	TGCGCCAGCAGCTTGGAGGCGGATACGGATGAGCAGTTCTTC
few	NA	TRBV3-1/TRBV3-2	TRBJ2-5	16	CASSQGWTGTQETQYF	TGTGCCAGCAGCCAAGGTTGGACCGGGACTCAAGAGACCCAGTACTTC
NA	NA	TRBV6-5	TRBJ2-1	11	CASIQGVEQFF	TGTGCCAGCATTCAAGGGGTTGAGCAGTTCTTC
NA	TRBD2	TRBV5-1	TRBJ2-3	14	CASCPRGGTDTQYF	TGCGCCAGCTGCCCTCGGGGGGGAACAGATACGCAGTATTTT
NA	NA	TRBV7-2	TRBJ1-2	13	CASSFRSGYGYTF	TGTGCCAGCAGCTTCCGGAGCGGGTATGGCTACACCTTC
NA	TRBD2	TRBV6-1	TRBJ2-7	16	CASREPPSGSSYEQYF	TGTGCCAGCAGAGAACCGCCTAGCGGAAGCTCCTACGAGCAGTACTTC
NA	TRBD1	TRBV7-2	TRBJ2-6	15	CASRATGSGANVLTF	TGTGCCAGCAGAGCGACAGGGTCTGGGGCCAACGTCCTGACTTTC
few	TRBD1	TRBV12-5	TRBJ2-1	13	CASGLGTGNEQFF	TGTGCTAGTGGTTTGGGGACAGGGAATGAGCAGTTCTTC